This record looks at one T cell receptor beta chain sequence and its context. There is no known antigen for this receptor. Base qualities are not provided; no much larger clone lies one nucleotide away. TCRbeta CDR3 regions were amplified from genomic DNA using the immunoSEQ Assay, a bias-controlled multiplex PCR. The authors processed their data as follows. Within the assay, amplification of reference gene primers was used to estimate how many nucleated cells each sample contained. To quantify the absolute abundance of each unique TCRbeta CDR3 rearrangement, sequence reads were collapsed and filtered. For each sample, productive Simpson clonality was calculated as the square root of Simpson's diversity index over productive rearrangements. TCRdb obtained this table from immuneACCESS and retained in-frame rearrangements with V and J assigned. These tables miss some clones; where compared with another copy, unresolved V genes account for less than half of the shortfall, and the remainder is unexplained. Clonal size and the V and J genes are those of that table, whereas D and trimming came from the DNA. The table for this sample lists about 83,000 clones; approximately 78% of them were counted only once. Together, the top ten hold around a sixth of the sample.

This entry is derived from a study of blood T cell repertoires in COVID-19 (dated by TCRdb to about 2020). Notes on the research overall: The collaborator samples originated in the United States, Italy and Spain and spanned the acute and convalescent phases of COVID-19. Samples were obtained from the ongoing ImmuneRACE study (first 160 participants) and from 1,000 to 1,500 subjects provided by 6 global collaborators. Deeply sampled blood TCRbeta repertoires from subjects exposed to, actively infected with, or recovered from COVID-19 were included in the dataset. HLA class I and class II types, where available, came from metadata supplied by the sample provider rather than from assay-based typing. The repertoires were made available in a free public database intended to serve as a resource for research on the immune response to SARS-CoV-2. The material from the prospective study consisted of cDNA or gDNA derived from T cells, B-cell-depleted T cells, or PBMCs. The sample metadata nearly always contained a de-identified subject ID, COVID-19 status, age in years and sex. What the work shows at the level of the full study, not this receptor alone: The amount of clinical and demographic metadata varied by source and participant and was provided uncurated.

The collaborating institutions used their own protocols to collect whole blood in K2EDTA tubes. Collaborator samples were shipped for TCRbeta analysis as frozen whole blood, isolated PBMCs, or DNA extracted from either sample type. CDR1 and CDR2, looked up from the germline V gene (reference sequence), are LGHDT and YNNKEL. Counted from cysteine to phenylalanine, this CDR3 has 15 amino acids. The kept DNA is CDR3 alone, 45 bases in frame from the first base. Compared with germline, V lacks 2 bases and J lacks 10 bases; bases without a gene match: 8. This chain is built from TRBV3-1 (or the pseudogene TRBV3-2) and TRBJ2-1; TRBD2 matches 10 bases in the middle. The clonotype was recovered from a woman of 80 years or more with acute or convalescent COVID-19. The sequenced sample was peripheral blood. The DNA sequence is given as TGTGCCAGCAGCCAATATAGCGGGGGGAATTGGGAGCAGTTCTTC. The translation is CASSQYSGGNWEQFF.